This T cell receptor (beta chain) came from a study of T cell responses to AZD1222 COVID-19 vaccine. On this clone itself: Its antigen is currently unknown.

Germline V gene data show CDR1 as SNHLY and CDR2 as FYNNEI. V was clipped by 4 bases and J by 6 bases, with 9 bases between them. This CDR3 contains 12 residues. Whole-study results and caveats: Spike as a whole was targeted by vaccine-associated CD4 TCRs, dominant at 160-218 and 743-854. It should be noted that donors were predominantly white British and more often female, and clonal diversity was possibly underestimated.

The assay was immunoSEQ multiplex PCR, and TCRdb's table has in-frame clones only and misses some. The sample holds roughly 110,000 clones; roughly 90% are singletons and the top ten take about 4.9%. The chain has TRBV2 and TRBJ1-2; no definite D call. This clonotype originated in an adult in good health. The sequencing used peripheral blood, collected on day 0 of AZD1222 vaccination. CDR3 in amino acids: CASSARFHGYTF. In nucleotides, the CDR3 is TGTGCCAGCAGTGCCAGGTTTCATGGCTACACCTTC. Supplemented by reference TRBV2 and TRBJ1-2, the full variable domain reads EPEVTQTPSHQVTQMGQEVILRCVPISNHLYFYWYRQILGQKVEFLVSFYNNEISEKSEIFDDQFSVERPDGSNFTLKIRSTKLEDSAMYFCASSARFHGYTFGSGTRLTVV.